The T cell receptor (beta chain) under discussion was sequenced for a study of blood T cell repertoires in COVID-19. Study overall: T cells, B-cell-depleted T cells, or PBMCs provided the cDNA or gDNA that served as material.

V dropped 4 bases and J dropped 4 bases, with 13 bases sitting between them. CDR1 is ENHRY and CDR2 is SYGVKD in the germline V gene. This CDR3 spans 14 amino acids. Under the authors' procedure: Reference gene primer amplification yielded estimated nucleated cell counts. Sequencing used immunoSEQ multiplex PCR; TCRdb keeps in-frame clones, though not all of them. V, J and clone size derive from that table, while D and trimming were established from the DNA sequence. Counted here are fewer than 450,000 clones, approximately 90% occurring once; the ten biggest clones make up around 3.5%. This receptor was obtained from a woman younger than 35 who had recovered from COVID-19. V is TRBV10-3 and J is TRBJ1-2, with a weak D call TRBD1 (5 bases). The sample comprised peripheral blood. For the CDR3, the DNA is TGTGCCATCAGTGTTAGTGACAGAGGCTATGGCTACACCTTC. This encodes CAISVSDRGYGYTF.